This TCR beta chain was identified during a study of blood T cell repertoires in COVID-19. Overall study: Samples of COVID-19 (acute and convalescent) were obtained from the United States, Italy and Spain. T cells, B-cell-depleted T cells, or PBMCs provided the cDNA or gDNA that served as material.

This clone was counted between two and nine times. How the authors handled the data: Using reference gene primer amplification, nucleated cell counts were estimated. Clones were sequenced by immunoSEQ multiplex PCR, and TCRdb holds only the in-frame ones, with some missing. That table gives V, J and clone size, and the DNA gave D and trimming. The sample includes more than 85,000 clones, over 75% of them seen just once. Trimming removed 3 bases from V and 2 bases from J; junction bases left unmatched: 6. CDR3 length: 15 residues. Germline lookup yields CDR1 WSHSY and CDR2 SAAADI. The receptor's source is a woman in her fifties or sixties with acute or convalescent COVID-19. Sequencing input: peripheral blood. The chain recombines TRBV10-2 with TRBJ2-5; 7 nucleotides line up with TRBD1. DNA of the CDR3: TGCGCCAGCAGTGATCCGGGCAGGGGGCAAGAGACCCAGTACTTC. Translating gives CASSDPGRGQETQYF.